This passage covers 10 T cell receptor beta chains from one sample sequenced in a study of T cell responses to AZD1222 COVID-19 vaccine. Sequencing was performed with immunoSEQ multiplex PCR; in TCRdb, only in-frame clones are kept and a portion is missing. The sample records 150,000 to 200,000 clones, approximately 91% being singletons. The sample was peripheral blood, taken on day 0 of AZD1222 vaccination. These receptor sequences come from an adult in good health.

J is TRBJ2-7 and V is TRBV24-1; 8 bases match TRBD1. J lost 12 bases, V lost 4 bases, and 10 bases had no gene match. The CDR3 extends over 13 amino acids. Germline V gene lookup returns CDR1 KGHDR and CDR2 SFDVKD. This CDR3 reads CATSEELDRVAYV. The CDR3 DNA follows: TGTGCCACCAGTGAAGAGCTGGACAGGGTGGCGTACGTC.

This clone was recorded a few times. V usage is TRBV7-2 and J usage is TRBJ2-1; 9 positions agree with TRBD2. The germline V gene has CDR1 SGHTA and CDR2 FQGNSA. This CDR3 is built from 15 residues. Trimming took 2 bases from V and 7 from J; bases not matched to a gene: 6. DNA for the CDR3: TGTGCCAGCAGCTTAAGTAGCGGGAGTCCTAATGAGCAGTTCTTC. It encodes CASSLSSGSPNEQFF. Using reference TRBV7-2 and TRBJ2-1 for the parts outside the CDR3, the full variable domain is GAGVSQSPSNKVTEKGKDVELRCDPISGHTALYWYRQSLGQGLEFLIYFQGNSAPDKSGLPSDRFSAERTGGSVSTLTIQRTQQEDSAVYLCASSLSSGSPNEQFFGPGTRLTVL.

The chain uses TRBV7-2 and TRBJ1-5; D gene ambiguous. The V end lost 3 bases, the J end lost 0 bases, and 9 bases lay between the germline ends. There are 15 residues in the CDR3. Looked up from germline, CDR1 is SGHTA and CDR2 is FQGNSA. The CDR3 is CASSFQDDSNQPQHF. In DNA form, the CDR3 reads TGTGCCAGCAGCTTCCAGGACGATAGCAATCAGCCCCAGCATTTT. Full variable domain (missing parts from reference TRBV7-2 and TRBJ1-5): GAGVSQSPSNKVTEKGKDVELRCDPISGHTALYWYRQSLGQGLEFLIYFQGNSAPDKSGLPSDRFSAERTGGSVSTLTIQRTQQEDSAVYLCASSFQDDSNQPQHFGDGTRLSIL.

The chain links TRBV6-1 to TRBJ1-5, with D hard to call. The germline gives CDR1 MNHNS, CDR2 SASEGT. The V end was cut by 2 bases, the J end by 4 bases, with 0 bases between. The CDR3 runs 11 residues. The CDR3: CASSENQPQHF. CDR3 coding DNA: TGTGCCAGCAGTGAAAATCAGCCCCAGCATTTT.

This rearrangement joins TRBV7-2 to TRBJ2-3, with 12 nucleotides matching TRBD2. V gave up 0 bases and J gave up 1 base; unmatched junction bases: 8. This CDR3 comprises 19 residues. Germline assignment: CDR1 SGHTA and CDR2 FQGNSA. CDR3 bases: TGTGCCAGCAGCTTAGCGGGGCCGACTAGCGGGGGCCGCACAGATACGCAGTATTTT. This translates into CASSLAGPTSGGRTDTQYF.

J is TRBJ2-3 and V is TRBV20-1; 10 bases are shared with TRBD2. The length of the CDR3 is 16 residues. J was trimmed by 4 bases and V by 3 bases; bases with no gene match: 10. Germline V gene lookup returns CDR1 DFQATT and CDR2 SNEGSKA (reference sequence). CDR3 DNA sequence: TGCAGTGCTAGTCCCGCTAGCGGGAGAGGAGCAGATACGCAGTATTTT. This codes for CSASPASGRGADTQYF.

DNA of the CDR3: TGTGCCAGCAGTGTGGGCGGGTACACAGATACGCAGTATTTT. This sequence encodes CASSVGGYTDTQYF. The genes are TRBV7-2 and TRBJ2-3; maybe TRBD2 (5 bases). The length of the CDR3 is 14 residues. CDR1 is SGHTA, CDR2 FQGNSA, per germline. The ends were cut back, 6 bases at V and 2 bases at J, with 12 bases in the middle.

The CDR3 sequence is CASSLGPTGLHEQFF. CDR3 bases: TGTGCCAGCAGCTTAGGGCCCACAGGGCTCCATGAGCAGTTCTTC. The chain is built from TRBV7-2 and TRBJ2-1, with D possibly matching TRBD1 (6 bases). The CDR3 totals 15 residues. The ends were cut back, 1 base at V and 8 bases at J, with 15 bases in the middle. Germline loops: CDR1 SGHTA, CDR2 FQGNSA.

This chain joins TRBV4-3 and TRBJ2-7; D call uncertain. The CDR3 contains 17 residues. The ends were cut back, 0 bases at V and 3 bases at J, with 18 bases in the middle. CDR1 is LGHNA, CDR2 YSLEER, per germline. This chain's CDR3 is CASSQEAPTSLHYEQYF. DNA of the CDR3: TGCGCCAGCAGCCAAGAGGCCCCAACATCACTGCACTACGAGCAGTACTTC.

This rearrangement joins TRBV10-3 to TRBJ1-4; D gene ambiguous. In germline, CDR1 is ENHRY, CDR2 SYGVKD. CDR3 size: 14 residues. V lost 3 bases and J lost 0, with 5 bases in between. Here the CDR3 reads CAISESATNEKLFF. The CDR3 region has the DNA TGTGCCATCAGTGAAAGTGCAACTAATGAAAAACTGTTTTTT.